This T cell receptor (beta chain) originates from a study of T cell repertoires in cytomegalovirus infection. Study at large: Based on public TCR beta signatures, there were indications of CMV infection and of a matching HLA type. Study-wide points: Frequencies of public TCR beta families were cumulated, and this identified carriers of CMV plus the relevant HLA. CMV-specific TCR beta clonotypes restricted by HLA-C were the ones dominating the ex vivo response.

The length of the CDR3 is 19 residues. The trim removed 5 bases at V and 1 base at J, leaving 18 bases unmatched. Germline V gives CDR1 LNHDA, CDR2 SQIVND (reference sequence). TCRdb re-called the reads with MiXCR, one entry per CDR3 protein. Here the sample spans under 850,000 distinct CDR3 sequences, roughly 33% being singletons. This clonotype showed up just once. Its target is unknown. Source: cultured PBMCs, taken from culture after CMV antigen stimulation. V is TRBV19 and J is TRBJ1-1; 8 bases fit TRBD1. This sequence was found in a human donor in good health (CMV status not recorded). Some clones in this sample may be carry-over from other donors' samples. The DNA of the CDR3 is TGTGCCAGTAGTCTGGAGGGGCAGGGGGCATGGGGAGCGAACACTGAAGCTTTCTTT. It yields the protein CASSLEGQGAWGANTEAFF.